This T cell receptor (beta chain) was sequenced in a study of response to subunit inactivated influenza vaccine. Study results and caveats: Each seasonal flu vaccination may recruit only limited new T cells, authors suggested.

The CDR3 sequence is 13 residues long. The germline V gene encodes CDR1 SGHTA and CDR2 FQGTGA. V gave up 0 bases and J gave up 4 bases, with 7 bases separating them. MiXCR was run by TCRdb on the RT-PCR reads, yielding one entry per CDR3 protein. The table has 590,000 or so distinct CDR3 sequences, around 15% seen once. A note on this clonotype: Antigen specificity is unknown.

Sequencing was performed on PBMCs from blood, taken less than 15 days before vaccination. The receptor was isolated from a man in his fifties or sixties who received an inactivated influenza vaccine. The chain recombines TRBV7-3 with TRBJ2-7; D gene uncertain. CDR3 DNA: TGTGCCAGCAGCTTAACGGATGCATACGAGCAGTACTTC. Translated: CASSLTDAYEQYF.